The 21 T cell receptor beta chains below all came from one sample that was sequenced in a study of vaccination effects on CD4 cells after COVID-19. Culture proceeded for more than nine days, and CD4+ T cells were then isolated. The infection with SARS-CoV-2 (confirmed by PCR) occurred in this person between March and December 2020. The cohort was immunized with two doses of either the BNT162b2 or mRNA-1273 vaccine. No antigen has been identified for these receptors. The assay was immunoSEQ multiplex PCR, and TCRdb's table has in-frame clones only and misses some. The table has around 50,000 clones, about 74% seen once. The specimen comprised CD4+ T cells from PBMCs cultured without peptide, sampled after COVID-19 vaccination. These receptors came from a human donor who had a prior SARS-CoV-2 infection.

The rearrangement links TRBV4-1 to TRBJ2-5; 10 nucleotides align to TRBD2. The germline V gene encodes CDR1 MGHRA and CDR2 YSYEKL. Trimming removed 3 bases from V and 4 bases from J; junction bases left unmatched: 11. The CDR3 is 17 residues long. Written as DNA, the CDR3 is TGCGCCAGCAGCCACCCTCCTAGCGGGAGCAGACGAGAGACCCAGTACTTC. It encodes CASSHPPSGSRRETQYF.

The V gene is TRBV29-1, the J gene TRBJ1-2; 8 bases map to TRBD1. The CDR3 length is 13 residues. The germline CDR1 and CDR2 sequences are SQVTM and ANQGSEA. V shed 6 bases, J shed 4 bases, and the junction held 7 bases outside the gene matches. The CDR3 DNA reads as TGCAGCGTCCTAGGACAGGGCCTCTATGGCTACACCTTC. Translation gives CSVLGQGLYGYTF.

This chain links TRBV9 with TRBJ2-5; 7 nucleotides match TRBD1. The CDR3 runs to 14 residues. Germline CDR1 and CDR2: SGDLS and YYNGEE. Losses at the gene ends were 3 bases for V and 1 base for J; bases not matched to a gene: 3. CDR3 DNA sequence: TGTGCCAGCAGCGCCCGGACAGGCCAAGAGACCCAGTACTTC. Its translation: CASSARTGQETQYF.

This clone was observed once. CDR3 in amino acids: CASSSLAGGSGEQFF. CDR3 nucleotides: TGTGCCAGCAGCTCCTTAGCGGGGGGGTCGGGTGAGCAGTTCTTC. This chain uses TRBV7-6 with TRBJ2-1; 11 nucleotides align to TRBD2. The CDR3 covers 15 residues. Germline-derived CDR1 and CDR2 are SGHVS and FNYEAQ. Unmatched junction bases numbered 8, after V lost 4 bases and J lost 9 bases.

The chain carries TRBV4-3 and TRBJ2-2; 7 positions agree with TRBD1. The CDR3 runs 18 residues. V gave up 3 bases and J gave up 6 bases; unmatched junction bases: 16. Germline CDR1 is LGHNA and CDR2 is YSLEER. DNA for the CDR3: TGCGCCAGCAGCCAGGACCCCGTCGGGCTCCAGGGGGCCGGGGAGCTGTTTTTT. Amino acid sequence: CASSQDPVGLQGAGELFF.

In its sample, this clone was seen a few times. This chain uses TRBV3-1 (or the pseudogene TRBV3-2) with TRBJ1-5, with 8 positions matching TRBD1. Losses at the gene ends were 4 bases for V and 5 bases for J; bases not matched to a gene: 10. The CDR3 consists of 16 residues. CDR1 LGHDT and CDR2 YNNKEL come from the germline V gene (reference sequence). CDR3 residues: CASSRTGTGVDQPQHF. The CDR3 DNA sequence: TGTGCCAGCAGCCGGACCGGGACAGGCGTGGATCAGCCCCAGCATTTT.

Worth noting for this clone: The junction departs from germline at one end; a sequencing error may be responsible. The genes are TRBV10-3 and TRBJ2-1, with D possibly being TRBD2 (5 bases). The CDR3 runs 13 residues. Germline V gene data show CDR1 as ENHRY and CDR2 as SYGVKD. The CDR3 spells CAINEGTYNEQFF. The CDR3, as DNA: TGTGCCATCAATGAGGGAACCTACAATGAGCAGTTCTTC.

The chain uses TRBV6-1 and TRBJ2-7, with D maybe TRBD2 (5 bases). Germline CDR1 MNHNS, CDR2 SASEGT. V lost 0 bases, J lost 3 bases, and 9 bases lay in between. CDR3 length: 14 amino acids. DNA for the CDR3: TGTGCCAGCAGTGAAGCTACCGGGAACTACGAGCAGTACTTC. This codes for CASSEATGNYEQYF.

The gene calls are TRBV5-6 and TRBJ2-7, with TRBD2 matching 12 bases. The CDR3 has 14 residues. CDR1 SGHDT and CDR2 YYEEEE come from the germline V gene. Trimming took 2 bases from V and 4 from J; bases not matched to a gene: 1. The CDR3 DNA is TGTGCCAGCAGCTTCGGACTAGCGGGGTACGAGCAGTACTTC. This translates into CASSFGLAGYEQYF.

V and J are TRBV11-3 and TRBJ2-7; weak D call: TRBD2 (5 bases). CDR1 SGHNT and CDR2 YENEEA come from the germline V gene. CDR3 length equals 13 residues. Deletions cut 7 bases from V and 0 bases from J, with 10 bases between. The CDR3 loop reads CASIRRGSYEQYF. The CDR3 DNA reads as TGTGCCAGCATTCGTCGGGGCTCCTACGAGCAGTACTTC. Full variable domain (remainder filled in from reference TRBV11-3 and TRBJ2-7): EAGVVQSPRYKIIEKKQPVAFWCNPISGHNTLYWYLQNLGQGPELLIRYENEEAVDDSQLPKDRFSAERLKGVDSTLKIQPAELGDSAVYLCASIRRGSYEQYFGPGTRLTVT.

This chain connects TRBV6-2 or TRBV6-3 to TRBJ1-2; no reliable D call. Per germline, CDR1 MNHEY and CDR2 SVGEGT. This CDR3 region has 12 residues. The V end was cut by 2 bases, the J end by 5 bases, with 6 bases between. The CDR3 bases are TGTGCCAGCAGTTACCGTGGGTATGGCTACACCTTC. It translates to CASSYRGYGYTF.

V is TRBV27 and J is TRBJ1-2, with 7 bases fitting TRBD1. After removal of 3 bases from V and 4 bases from J, the junction contained 2 bases not matched to a gene. The CDR3 length is 13 residues. Germline CDR1 reads MNHEY; CDR2 reads SMNVEV (reference sequence). The CDR3 reads CASSFAGGYGYTF. The CDR3 nucleotides read TGTGCCAGCAGTTTTGCAGGGGGCTATGGCTACACCTTC.

This clone came up a few times. J is TRBJ1-4 and V is TRBV19; D gene ambiguous. Germline assignment: CDR1 LNHDA and CDR2 SQIVND (reference sequence). V lost 6 bases and J lost 8, with 13 bases in between. The CDR3 length is 13 residues. CDR3 in DNA: TGTGCCAGTAGCATCCTATTCGGGGAAAAACTGTTTTTT. It encodes CASSILFGEKLFF.

The V call is TRBV5-1, the J call TRBJ1-4; TRBD1 aligns across 9 bases. The CDR3 is made up of 16 amino acids. Germline CDR1 SGHRS, CDR2 YFSETQ. V was clipped by 4 bases and J by 5 bases; unmatched bases: 9. Written as DNA, the CDR3 is TGCGCCAGCAGCCGGGGACAGGGCCGGGGAAATGAAAAACTGTTTTTT. This gives the protein CASSRGQGRGNEKLFF.

The rearrangement uses TRBV4-1 and TRBJ2-5; D may be TRBD2 (6 bases). This CDR3 is 16 amino acids long. V lost 0 bases to trimming and J lost 7 bases, with 18 bases between them. The V gene's germline CDR1 is MGHRA and CDR2 YSYEKL. Here the CDR3 DNA reads TGCGCCAGCAGCCAAGATACTAGTGGGGGGTCTGTGACCCAGTACTTC. As protein: CASSQDTSGGSVTQYF.

This clone turned up a few times. V is TRBV5-1 and J is TRBJ1-2; the match to TRBD1 covers 9 bases. This CDR3 contains 15 residues. Per the germline V gene, CDR1 is SGHRS and CDR2 is YFSETQ. With 4 bases clipped from V and 3 bases from J, the junction kept 7 bases outside the gene matches. In DNA, the CDR3 is TGCGCCAGCAGCCCGGGGGGACAGGGCCACTATGGCTACACCTTC. This codes for CASSPGGQGHYGYTF.

The rearrangement joins TRBV5-1 to TRBJ1-6; unclear D gene. Germline V gives CDR1 SGHRS, CDR2 YFSETQ. CDR3 length equals 14 residues. Trimming cost V 4 bases and J 16 bases, with 21 bases left between them. The CDR3 is CASSRSVSSGQLHF. In DNA form, the CDR3 reads TGCGCCAGCAGCCGGAGCGTCTCGAGCGGCCAACTCCACTTT.

This clone came up once. V is TRBV4-2 and J is TRBJ1-2; D gene unclear. V was cut by 0 bases and J by 2 bases, with 1 base left in between. Germline CDR1 is LGHNA and CDR2 is YNFKEQ. The CDR3 has 12 residues. The CDR3 here is CASSQENYGYTF. CDR3 nucleotide sequence: TGTGCCAGCAGCCAAGAGAACTATGGCTACACCTTC.

The V and J genes are TRBV5-1 and TRBJ1-5; D possibly corresponds to TRBD1 (6 bases). This CDR3 contains 14 residues. Germline V lookup: CDR1 SGHRS, CDR2 YFSETQ. Trimming stripped 3 bases from V and 5 bases from J, with 12 bases between. The CDR3 coding sequence is TGCGCCAGCAGCTCCGGGACACCGGATCAGCCCCAGCATTTT. It translates to CASSSGTPDQPQHF.

This clone was counted a few times. The gene calls are TRBV3-1 (or the pseudogene TRBV3-2) and TRBJ1-4, with D maybe TRBD1 (5 bases). The CDR3 loop spans 14 amino acids. CDR1 LGHDT and CDR2 YNNKEL come from the germline V gene (reference sequence). Trimming pared 6 bases from V and 7 bases from J, leaving 15 bases between. In DNA, the CDR3 is TGTGCCAGCAGTTTCCGTGGGGCAGTTGAAAAACTGTTTTTT. Amino acids: CASSFRGAVEKLFF.

This clone is a singleton in its sample. The chain has TRBV27 and TRBJ2-5, with no clear D. The V gene lost 3 bases and the J gene lost 0 bases, with 8 bases spanning the gap. Germline CDR1 and CDR2: MNHEY and SMNVEV (reference sequence). CDR3 length: 14 amino acids. Here the CDR3 DNA reads TGTGCCAGCAGTTTGGACCGTTACCAAGAGACCCAGTACTTC. Translation gives CASSLDRYQETQYF.